The 18 T cell receptor beta chains in this list originate from one sample, sequenced in a study of blood T cell repertoires in COVID-19. Repertoires were generated with immunoSEQ multiplex PCR, while TCRdb's copy carries only in-frame clones and drops some. The data show over 30,000 clones, around 77% seen once. Sequencing input: peripheral blood. Every receptor here comes from a man older than 75 with active or convalescent COVID-19.

This clone was detected once. The chain uses TRBV29-1 and TRBJ2-5; TRBD1 agrees at 11 bases. The J segment lost 6 bases and the V segment lost 0 bases, leaving 15 bases of the junction unmatched. The germline V gene has CDR1 SQVTM and CDR2 ANQGSEA. The CDR3 spans 18 residues. In DNA, the CDR3 is TGCAGCGTTGAAGATTTACCCGAAACCGGGACAGGGGGACAGACCCAGTACTTC. Translating it yields CSVEDLPETGTGGQTQYF.

There are a few counts of this clone. This chain joins TRBV27 and TRBJ1-2; 11 positions match TRBD1. Germline V gene lookup returns CDR1 MNHEY and CDR2 SMNVEV (reference sequence). Trimming took 7 bases from V and 5 from J; bases not matched to a gene: 12. The CDR3 contains 16 residues. The CDR3 loop is CASTRTGGVGEYGYTF. Written as DNA, the CDR3 is TGTGCCAGCACCCGGACAGGGGGCGTAGGGGAGTATGGCTACACCTTC.

This chain joins TRBV28 and TRBJ1-4, with D hard to call. This CDR3 has 16 residues. The germline V gene encodes CDR1 MDHEN and CDR2 SYDVKM. Deletions cut 2 bases from V and 0 bases from J, with 10 bases between. The CDR3 DNA reads TGTGCCAGCAGTTTAAAACTCGGTGCAACTAATGAAAAACTGTTTTTT. Residues: CASSLKLGATNEKLFF. Variable domain in full (rest from reference TRBV28 and TRBJ1-4): DVKVTQSSRYLVKRTGEKVFLECVQDMDHENMFWYRQDPGLGLRLIYFSYDVKMKEKGDIPEGYSVSREKKERFSLILESASTNQTSMYLCASSLKLGATNEKLFFGSGTQLSVL.

CDR3 amino acids: CASSVDGTLGGTQYF. The CDR3 DNA is TGTGCCAGCAGCGTAGATGGGACCTTAGGGGGGACCCAGTACTTC. The gene calls are TRBV9 and TRBJ2-5; TRBD1 is a possible D gene (6 bases). Germline lookup yields CDR1 SGDLS and CDR2 YYNGEE. Trimming shortened V by 0 bases and J by 7 bases, and 16 bases separated the two germline ends. The CDR3 spans 15 residues.

The chain is built from TRBV24-1 and TRBJ2-5; TRBD1 matches 8 bases. With V trimmed by 4 bases and J by 2 bases, 5 bases remained unmatched. Germline V gives CDR1 KGHDR, CDR2 SFDVKD. The CDR3 is 15 amino acids. In DNA form, the CDR3 reads TGTGCCACCAGTGACCGCGGGACAGGACAAGAGACCCAGTACTTC. Protein product: CATSDRGTGQETQYF.

The rearrangement uses TRBV7-6 and TRBJ2-1, with 14 bases identical to TRBD2. The CDR3 is made up of 18 amino acids. Germline CDR1 and CDR2: SGHVS and FNYEAQ. V gave up 5 bases and J gave up 6 bases; unmatched junction bases: 12. In DNA form, the CDR3 reads TGTGCCAGCAGCCCAGCGCCGGGACTAGCGGGAGAGGGCAATGAGCAGTTCTTC. Translation gives CASSPAPGLAGEGNEQFF.

The chain couples TRBV23-1 to TRBJ1-6; tentatively, D is TRBD1 (6 bases). TRBV23-1 is known as an ORF, though its function is uncertain. The CDR3 has 19 amino acids. V gave up 3 bases and J gave up 6 bases, with 24 bases separating them. CDR3 bases: TGCGCCAGCAGTCAGGGTCCAGGTAATACAGGGATGGGTAATTCACCCCTCCACTTT. Its protein product is CASSQGPGNTGMGNSPLHF.

The V call is TRBV28, the J call TRBJ2-7, with TRBD2 identical over 12 bases. V lost 6 bases, J lost 2 bases, and 5 bases stayed unmatched. The germline CDR1 and CDR2 sequences are MDHEN and SYDVKM. This CDR3 spans 15 amino acids. The CDR3 DNA sequence: TGTGCCAGCAGCCTGACTAGCGGGAGTACCTACGAGCAGTACTTC. Its protein is CASSLTSGSTYEQYF.

The chain uses TRBV5-6 and TRBJ1-1; D possibly corresponds to TRBD1 (6 bases). The CDR3 length is 14 residues. The germline CDR1 and CDR2 sequences are SGHDT and YYEEEE. Deletions cut 1 base from V and 4 bases from J, with 11 bases between. CDR3 amino acids: CASSLFGDTTEAFF. The CDR3 DNA follows: TGTGCCAGCAGCTTGTTTGGGGACACCACTGAAGCTTTCTTT. The full variable domain, rest sourced from reference TRBV5-6 and TRBJ1-1, is DAGVTQSPTHLIKTRGQQVTLRCSPKSGHDTVSWYQQALGQGPQFIFQYYEEEERQRGNFPDRFSGHQFPNYSSELNVNALLLGDSALYLCASSLFGDTTEAFFGQGTRLTVV.

The chain uses TRBV11-2 and TRBJ2-5; TRBD1 matches 7 bases. This CDR3 comprises 15 residues. In germline, CDR1 is SGHAT, CDR2 FQNNGV. Trimming at V came to 4 bases and at J to 1 base, leaving 6 bases not matched to a gene. The CDR3: CASSSSDRPQETQYF. The CDR3 DNA follows: TGTGCCAGCAGCTCATCGGACAGGCCCCAAGAGACCCAGTACTTC.

The V call is TRBV29-1, the J call TRBJ2-3; the D gene is possibly TRBD1 (6 bases). CDR3 size: 13 residues. Germline V gene lookup returns CDR1 SQVTM and CDR2 ANQGSEA. V shed 4 bases and J shed 1 base, with 9 bases lying between them. The CDR3 sequence: CSVVPGGTDTQYF. CDR3 coding DNA: TGCAGCGTTGTGCCAGGGGGCACAGATACGCAGTATTTT.

This chain uses TRBV5-6 with TRBJ1-5; D may be TRBD1 (6 bases). Germline lookup yields CDR1 SGHDT and CDR2 YYEEEE. V was trimmed by 4 bases and J by 3 bases, leaving 11 bases between them. The CDR3 contains 14 residues. CDR3 bases: TGTGCCAGCAGCCGTACAGGGCCCAATCAGCCCCAGCATTTT. This encodes CASSRTGPNQPQHF.

The chain joins TRBV4-1 to TRBJ2-1; 7 bases agree with TRBD2. Germline V CDR1 and CDR2: MGHRA, YSYEKL. V dropped 0 bases and J dropped 0; count of bases not matched to a gene: 8. CDR3 length: 18 amino acids. In DNA, the CDR3 is TGCGCCAGCAGCCAAGATTTTAGCGGGCTAAGCTCCTACAATGAGCAGTTCTTC. Translation gives CASSQDFSGLSSYNEQFF.

J is TRBJ1-4 and V is TRBV28; D gene unclear. The CDR3 sequence is 16 residues long. V was trimmed by 5 bases and J by 14 bases, leaving 27 bases between them. Germline V gene lookup returns CDR1 MDHEN and CDR2 SYDVKM. CDR3 region: CASSPLESEAAMILFF. The CDR3 region has the DNA TGTGCCAGCAGTCCACTCGAATCCGAGGCCGCGATGATCCTGTTTTTT.

The genes are TRBV3-1 (or the pseudogene TRBV3-2) and TRBJ2-7, with unresolved D. The CDR3 runs to 12 residues. Deletions cut 5 bases from V and 0 bases from J, with 5 bases between. Per germline, CDR1 LGHDT and CDR2 YNNKEL (reference sequence). CDR3 sequence (DNA): TGTGCCAGCAGCGCCAGCTCCTACGAGCAGTACTTC. Translated: CASSASSYEQYF.

In DNA form, the CDR3 reads TGTGCCAGCAGCTTAGGACCCCGGGAGCACGGTGAGCAGTTCTTC. This translates into CASSLGPREHGEQFF. The gene calls are TRBV7-9 and TRBJ2-1, with D possibly being TRBD2 (6 bases). Germline assignment: CDR1 SEHNR and CDR2 FQNEAQ (reference sequence). The CDR3 spans 15 residues. V was trimmed by 1 base and J by 9 bases, leaving 16 bases between them.

The chain employs TRBV7-8 and TRBJ2-7; D unresolved. Germline V gene sequence: CDR1 SGHVS, CDR2 FQNEAQ. This CDR3 comprises 15 residues. The V end lost 5 bases, the J end lost 2 bases, and 16 bases lay between the germline ends. Here the CDR3 reads CASSPLRVLPYEQYF. CDR3 sequence (DNA): TGTGCCAGCAGCCCCCTCCGAGTGCTTCCCTACGAGCAGTACTTC.

This chain uses TRBV18 with TRBJ1-4; D possibly corresponds to TRBD1 (5 bases). Germline V gene lookup returns CDR1 KGHSH and CDR2 LQKENI. The CDR3 is made up of 14 amino acids. Deletions cut 3 bases from V and 7 bases from J, with 12 bases between. The DNA for the CDR3 is TGTGCCAGCTCACCTCCAGGGTTCTCTGAAAAACTGTTTTTT. This encodes CASSPPGFSEKLFF.